What follows is one T cell receptor (beta chain) and its context. The data were taken from a study of blood T cell repertoires in COVID-19. Germline V gene data show CDR1 as KGHDR and CDR2 as SFDVKD. The V end was cut by 5 bases, the J end by 3 bases, with 7 bases between. The length of the CDR3 is 12 residues. Profiling relied on immunoSEQ multiplex PCR, and the TCRdb table lists in-frame clones only, not all of them. The repertoire holds more than 150,000 clones, with just under 80% as singletons. The TCR was taken from a woman older than 75 with acute or convalescent COVID-19. The source material was peripheral blood. The V gene is TRBV24-1, the J gene TRBJ2-7; maybe TRBD2 (5 bases). The CDR3 here is CATSGGSYEQYF. For the CDR3, the DNA is TGTGCCACCAGTGGAGGGAGCTACGAGCAGTACTTC.